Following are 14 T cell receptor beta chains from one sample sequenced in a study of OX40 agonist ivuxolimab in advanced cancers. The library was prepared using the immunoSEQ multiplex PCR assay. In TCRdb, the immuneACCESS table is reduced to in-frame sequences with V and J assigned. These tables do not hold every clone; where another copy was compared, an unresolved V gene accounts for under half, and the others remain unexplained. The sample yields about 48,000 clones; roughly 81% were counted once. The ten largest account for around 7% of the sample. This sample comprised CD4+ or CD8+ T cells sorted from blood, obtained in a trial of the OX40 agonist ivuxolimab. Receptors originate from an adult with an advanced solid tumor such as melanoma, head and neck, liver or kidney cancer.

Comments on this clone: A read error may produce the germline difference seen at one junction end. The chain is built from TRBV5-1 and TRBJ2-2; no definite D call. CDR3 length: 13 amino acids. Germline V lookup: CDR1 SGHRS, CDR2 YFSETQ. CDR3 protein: CVSIGMNTGELFF. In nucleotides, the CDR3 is TGCGTCAGCATAGGTATGAACACCGGGGAGCTGTTTTTT.

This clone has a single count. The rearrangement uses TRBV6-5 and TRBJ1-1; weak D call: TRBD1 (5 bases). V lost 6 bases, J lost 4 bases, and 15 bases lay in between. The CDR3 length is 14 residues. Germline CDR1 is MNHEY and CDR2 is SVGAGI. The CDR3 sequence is CASSPSGRGTEAFF. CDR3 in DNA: TGTGCCAGCAGCCCGTCGGGGCGAGGCACTGAAGCTTTCTTT.

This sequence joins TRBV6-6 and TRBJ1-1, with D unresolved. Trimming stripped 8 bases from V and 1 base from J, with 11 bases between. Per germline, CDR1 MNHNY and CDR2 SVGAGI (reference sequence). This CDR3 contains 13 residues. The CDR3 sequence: CASREGGNTEAFF. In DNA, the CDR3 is TGTGCCAGCCGAGAGGGAGGGAACACTGAAGCTTTCTTT.

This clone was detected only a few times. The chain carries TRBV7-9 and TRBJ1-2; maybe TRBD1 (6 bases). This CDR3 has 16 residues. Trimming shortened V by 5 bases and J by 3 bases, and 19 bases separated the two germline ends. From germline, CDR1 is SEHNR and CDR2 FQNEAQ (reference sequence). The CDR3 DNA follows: TGTGCCAGCAGCGAGTACCACAGGGAAGAGGACTATGGCTACACCTTC. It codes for CASSEYHREEDYGYTF. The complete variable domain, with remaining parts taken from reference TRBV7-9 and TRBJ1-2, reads DTGVSQNPRHKITKRGQNVTFRCDPISEHNRLYWYRQTLGQGPEFLTYFQNEAQLEKSRLLSDRFSAERPKGSFSTLEIQRTEQGDSAMYLCASSEYHREEDYGYTFGSGTRLTVV.

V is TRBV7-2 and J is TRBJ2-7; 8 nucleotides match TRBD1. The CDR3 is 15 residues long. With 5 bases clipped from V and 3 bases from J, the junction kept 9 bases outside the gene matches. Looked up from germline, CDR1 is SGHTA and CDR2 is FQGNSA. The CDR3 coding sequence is TGTGCCAGCAGCCAATCGGGACAGGCCGTCTACGAGCAGTACTTC. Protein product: CASSQSGQAVYEQYF.

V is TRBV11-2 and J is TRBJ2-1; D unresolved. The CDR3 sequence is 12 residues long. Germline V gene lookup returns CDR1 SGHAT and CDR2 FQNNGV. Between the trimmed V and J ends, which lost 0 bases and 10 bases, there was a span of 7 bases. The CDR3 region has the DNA TGTGCCAGCAGCTTAGATGTGCGGGAGCAGTTCTTC. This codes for CASSLDVREQFF.

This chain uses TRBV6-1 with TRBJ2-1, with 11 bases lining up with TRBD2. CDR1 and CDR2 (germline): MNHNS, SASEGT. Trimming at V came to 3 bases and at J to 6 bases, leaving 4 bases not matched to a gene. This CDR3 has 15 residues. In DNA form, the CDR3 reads TGTGCCAGCAGTGACTCGGGACTAGCGGTCAATGAGCAGTTCTTC. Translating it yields CASSDSGLAVNEQFF.

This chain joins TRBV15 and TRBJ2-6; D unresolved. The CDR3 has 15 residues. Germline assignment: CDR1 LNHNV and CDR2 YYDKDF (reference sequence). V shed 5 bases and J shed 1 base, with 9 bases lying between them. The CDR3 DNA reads TGTGCCACCAGCCCCCTGGGGTCTGGGGCCAACGTCCTGACTTTC. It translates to CATSPLGSGANVLTF.

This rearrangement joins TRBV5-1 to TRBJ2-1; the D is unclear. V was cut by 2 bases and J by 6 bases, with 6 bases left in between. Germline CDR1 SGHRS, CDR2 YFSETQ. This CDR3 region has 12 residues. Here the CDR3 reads CASSLMGNEQFF. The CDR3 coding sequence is TGCGCCAGCAGCTTAATGGGCAATGAGCAGTTCTTC. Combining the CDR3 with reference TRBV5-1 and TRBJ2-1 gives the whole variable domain KAGVTQTPRYLIKTRGQQVTLSCSPISGHRSVSWYQQTPGQGLQFLFEYFSETQRNKGNFPGRFSGRQFSNSRSEMNVSTLELGDSALYLCASSLMGNEQFFGPGTRLTVL.

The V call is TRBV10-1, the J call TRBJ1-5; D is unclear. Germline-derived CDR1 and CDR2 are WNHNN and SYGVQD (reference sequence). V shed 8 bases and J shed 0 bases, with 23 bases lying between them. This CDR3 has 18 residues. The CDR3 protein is CASPPGPFQSDSNQPQHF. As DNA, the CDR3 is TGCGCCAGCCCCCCCGGGCCCTTTCAATCCGATAGCAATCAGCCCCAGCATTTT.

CDR3 DNA sequence: TGTGCCAGCAGCGCGGGACAAAACACCGGGGAGCTGTTTTTT. Its protein product is CASSAGQNTGELFF. V usage is TRBV7-7 and J usage is TRBJ2-2; either TRBD1 or TRBD2 may fit D (6 bases each). The CDR3 is 14 amino acids. Germline V gene sequence: CDR1 SSHAT, CDR2 FNYEAQ (reference sequence). With 5 bases removed from V and 2 bases from J, the gap between germline ends came to 9 bases.

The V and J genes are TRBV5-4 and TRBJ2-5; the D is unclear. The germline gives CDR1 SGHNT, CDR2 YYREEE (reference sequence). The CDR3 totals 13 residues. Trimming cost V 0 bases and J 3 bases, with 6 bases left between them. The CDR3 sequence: CASSLDREETQYF. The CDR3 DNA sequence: TGTGCCAGCAGCTTGGACAGAGAAGAGACCCAGTACTTC.

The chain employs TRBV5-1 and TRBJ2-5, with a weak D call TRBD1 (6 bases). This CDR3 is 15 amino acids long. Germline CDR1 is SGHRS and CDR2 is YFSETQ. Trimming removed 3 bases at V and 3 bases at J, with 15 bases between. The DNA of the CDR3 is TGCGCCAGCAGCTCCCAGGGACATGCCGAAGAGACCCAGTACTTC. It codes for CASSSQGHAEETQYF.

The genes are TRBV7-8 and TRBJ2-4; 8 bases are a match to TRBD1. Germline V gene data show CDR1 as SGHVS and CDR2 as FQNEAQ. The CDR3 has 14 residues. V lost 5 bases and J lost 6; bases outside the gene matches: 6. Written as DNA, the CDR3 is TGTGCCAGCAGCACGTCGACAGGGGCAAACATTCAGTACTTC. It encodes CASSTSTGANIQYF.